The 5 T cell receptor beta chains below were found in one sample sequenced in a study of cytomegalovirus exposure and HLA in healthy donors. The repertoire was sequenced with immunoSEQ multiplex PCR; TCRdb's copy has only in-frame clones and lacks some. The repertoire holds over 120,000 clones, with 80% to 90% as singletons. The sequencing input was PBMCs. The receptor source for this set is a man between 18 and 29 years old in good health and CMV-seropositive.

This chain links TRBV5-1 with TRBJ2-7; the D gene is possibly TRBD2 (5 bases). V was cut by 0 bases and J by 7 bases, with 14 bases left in between. The CDR3 sequence is 14 residues long. The germline gives CDR1 SGHRS, CDR2 YFSETQ. CDR3 in DNA: TGCGCCAGCAGCTTGGATGGAGGCAATGGGGAGCAGTACTTC. It is translated as CASSLDGGNGEQYF.

The V call is TRBV7-9, the J call TRBJ2-5, with D perhaps matching TRBD2 (6 bases). V lost 5 bases and J lost 3, with 16 bases in between. Per the germline V gene, CDR1 is SEHNR and CDR2 is FQNEAQ (reference sequence). The CDR3 runs to 15 residues. CDR3 coding DNA: TGTGCCAGCAGCCTCCTGGCGGGGCTTAAAGAGACCCAGTACTTC. Residues: CASSLLAGLKETQYF.

The chain links TRBV18 to TRBJ2-2; possibly TRBD1 for D (6 bases). V lost 5 bases, J lost 10 bases, and 14 bases lay in between. This CDR3 is 13 amino acids long. Germline lookup yields CDR1 KGHSH and CDR2 LQKENI. CDR3: CASSFQQGMELFF. For the CDR3, the DNA is TGTGCCAGCTCATTCCAACAGGGCATGGAGCTGTTTTTT. Full variable domain (rest looked up from reference TRBV18 and TRBJ2-2): NAGVMQNPRHLVRRRGQEARLRCSPMKGHSHVYWYRQLPEEGLKFMVYLQKENIIDESGMPKERFSAEFPKEGPSILRIQQVVRGDSAAYFCASSFQQGMELFFGEGSRLTVL.

V gene TRBV4-1 combines with J gene TRBJ1-1; possibly TRBD1 for D (5 bases). The length of the CDR3 is 16 residues. Germline CDR1 is MGHRA and CDR2 is YSYEKL. With 1 base removed from V and 0 bases from J, the gap between germline ends came to 12 bases. This chain's CDR3 is CASSQVDIFMNTEAFF. CDR3 in DNA: TGCGCCAGCAGCCAAGTGGACATTTTCATGAACACTGAAGCTTTCTTT.

The chain joins TRBV27 to TRBJ1-5, with 9 positions matching TRBD1. Trimming took 0 bases from V and 3 from J; bases not matched to a gene: 12. The CDR3 runs to 19 residues. The V gene's germline CDR1 is MNHEY and CDR2 SMNVEV (reference sequence). The CDR3 DNA sequence: TGTGCCAGCAGTTTATCGGGACAGGGTGCCTACTATTTCAATCAGCCCCAGCATTTT. Protein: CASSLSGQGAYYFNQPQHF.